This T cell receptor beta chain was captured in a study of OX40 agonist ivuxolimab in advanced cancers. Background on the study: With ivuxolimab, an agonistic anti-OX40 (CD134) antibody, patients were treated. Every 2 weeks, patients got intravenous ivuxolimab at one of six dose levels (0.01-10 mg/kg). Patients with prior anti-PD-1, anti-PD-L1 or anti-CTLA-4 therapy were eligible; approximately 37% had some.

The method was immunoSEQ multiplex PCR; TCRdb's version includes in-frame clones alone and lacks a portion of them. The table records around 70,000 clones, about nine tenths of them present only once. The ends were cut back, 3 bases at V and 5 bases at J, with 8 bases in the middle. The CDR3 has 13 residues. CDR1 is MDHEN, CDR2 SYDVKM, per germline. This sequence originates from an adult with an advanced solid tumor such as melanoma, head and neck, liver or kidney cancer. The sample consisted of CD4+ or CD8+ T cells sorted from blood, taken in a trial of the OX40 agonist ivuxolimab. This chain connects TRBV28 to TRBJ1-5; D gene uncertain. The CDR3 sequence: CASSFQQYQPQHF. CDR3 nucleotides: TGTGCCAGCAGTTTTCAGCAATATCAGCCCCAGCATTTT.